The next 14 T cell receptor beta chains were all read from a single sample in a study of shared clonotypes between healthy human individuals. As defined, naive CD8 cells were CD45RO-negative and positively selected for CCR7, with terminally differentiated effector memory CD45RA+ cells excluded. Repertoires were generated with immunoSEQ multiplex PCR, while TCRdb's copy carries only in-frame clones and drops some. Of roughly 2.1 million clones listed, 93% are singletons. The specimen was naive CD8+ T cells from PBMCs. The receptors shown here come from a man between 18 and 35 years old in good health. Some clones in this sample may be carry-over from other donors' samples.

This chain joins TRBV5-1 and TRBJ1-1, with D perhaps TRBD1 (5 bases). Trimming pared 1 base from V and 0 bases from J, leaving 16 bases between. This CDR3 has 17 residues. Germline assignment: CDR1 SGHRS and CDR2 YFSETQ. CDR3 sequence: CASSLSGVRELNTEAFF. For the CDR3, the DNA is TGCGCCAGCAGCTTGTCTGGTGTCAGGGAGCTGAACACTGAAGCTTTCTTT. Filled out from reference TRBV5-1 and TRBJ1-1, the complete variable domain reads KAGVTQTPRYLIKTRGQQVTLSCSPISGHRSVSWYQQTPGQGLQFLFEYFSETQRNKGNFPGRFSGRQFSNSRSEMNVSTLELGDSALYLCASSLSGVRELNTEAFFGQGTRLTVV.

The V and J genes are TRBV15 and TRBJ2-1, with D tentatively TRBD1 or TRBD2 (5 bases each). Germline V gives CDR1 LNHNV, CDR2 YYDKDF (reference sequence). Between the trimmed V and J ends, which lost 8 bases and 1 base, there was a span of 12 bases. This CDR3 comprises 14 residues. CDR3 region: CATQGRLSYNEQFF. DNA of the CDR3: TGTGCCACCCAGGGACGCCTTTCCTACAATGAGCAGTTCTTC.

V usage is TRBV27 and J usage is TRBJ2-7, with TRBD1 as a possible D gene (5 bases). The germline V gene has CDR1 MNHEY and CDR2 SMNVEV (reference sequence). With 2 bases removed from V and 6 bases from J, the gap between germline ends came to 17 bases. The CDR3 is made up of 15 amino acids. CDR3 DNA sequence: TGTGCCAGCAGTTTAAGGCAGGGCCCCCTGGTCGAGCAGTACTTC. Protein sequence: CASSLRQGPLVEQYF.

CDR3 amino acids: CASSYQGKNQPQHF. CDR3 sequence (DNA): TGTGCCAGCAGTTATCAGGGGAAAAATCAGCCCCAGCATTTT. This chain connects TRBV28 to TRBJ1-5, with a weak D call TRBD1 (6 bases). The CDR3 has 14 residues. Trimming shortened V by 4 bases and J by 4 bases, and 11 bases separated the two germline ends. CDR1 MDHEN and CDR2 SYDVKM come from the germline V gene.

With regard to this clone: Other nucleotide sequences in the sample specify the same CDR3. This CDR3 reads CASSLRLAADTQYF. The CDR3 bases are TGTGCCAGCAGCTTGAGGCTAGCGGCGGACACGCAGTATTTT. The rearrangement joins TRBV5-4 to TRBJ2-3, with 7 positions matching TRBD2. Per the germline V gene, CDR1 is SGHNT and CDR2 is YYREEE (reference sequence). V dropped 1 base and J dropped 9; count of bases not matched to a gene: 8. This CDR3 contains 14 residues.

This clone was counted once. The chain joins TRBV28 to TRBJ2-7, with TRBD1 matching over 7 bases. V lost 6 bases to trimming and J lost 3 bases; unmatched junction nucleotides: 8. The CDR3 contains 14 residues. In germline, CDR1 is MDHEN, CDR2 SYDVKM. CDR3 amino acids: CASRSGTVHYEQYF. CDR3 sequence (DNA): TGTGCCAGCAGATCCGGGACAGTTCACTACGAGCAGTACTTC.

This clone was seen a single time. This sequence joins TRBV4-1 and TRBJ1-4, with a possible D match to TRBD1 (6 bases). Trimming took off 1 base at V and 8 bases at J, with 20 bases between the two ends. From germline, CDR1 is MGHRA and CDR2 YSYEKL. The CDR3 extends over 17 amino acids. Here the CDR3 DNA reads TGCGCCAGCAGCCAAGCCGACAGGAGTTCCCTGGAGGAAAAACTGTTTTTT. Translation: CASSQADRSSLEEKLFF.

The CDR3 loop is CASSNSGSEEQFF. Written as DNA, the CDR3 is TGTGCCAGTAGTAATAGCGGATCTGAGGAGCAGTTCTTC. The chain combines TRBV19 with TRBJ2-1; D may be TRBD2 (6 bases). V gave up 4 bases and J gave up 10 bases, with 14 bases separating them. The length of the CDR3 is 13 residues. CDR1 is LNHDA and CDR2 is SQIVND in the germline V gene (reference sequence).

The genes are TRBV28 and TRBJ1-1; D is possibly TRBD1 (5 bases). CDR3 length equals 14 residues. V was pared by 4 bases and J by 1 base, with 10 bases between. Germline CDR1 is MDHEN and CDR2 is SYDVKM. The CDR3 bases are TGTGCCAGCAGTTCAGGGCGGGGGAACACTGAAGCTTTCTTT. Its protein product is CASSSGRGNTEAFF.

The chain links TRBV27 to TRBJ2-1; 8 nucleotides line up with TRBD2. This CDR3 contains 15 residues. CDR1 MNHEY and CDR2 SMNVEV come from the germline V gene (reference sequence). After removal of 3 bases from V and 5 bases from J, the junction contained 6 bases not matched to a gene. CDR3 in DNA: TGTGCCAGCAGTTTCAGCGGGAGATCGGACAATGAGCAGTTCTTC. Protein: CASSFSGRSDNEQFF.

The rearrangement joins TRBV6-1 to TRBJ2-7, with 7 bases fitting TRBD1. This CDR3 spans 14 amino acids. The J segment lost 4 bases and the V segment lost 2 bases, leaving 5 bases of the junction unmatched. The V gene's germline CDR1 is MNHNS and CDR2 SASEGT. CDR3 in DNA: TGTGCCAGCAGTGAATACAGGGGAGAGTACGAGCAGTACTTC. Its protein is CASSEYRGEYEQYF.

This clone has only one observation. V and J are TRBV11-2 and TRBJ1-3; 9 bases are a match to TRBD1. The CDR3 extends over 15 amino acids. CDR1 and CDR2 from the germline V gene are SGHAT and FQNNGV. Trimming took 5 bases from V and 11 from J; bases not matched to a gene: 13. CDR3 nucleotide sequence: TGTGCCAGCAGCCCCCACGGGACAGGGTATCTCCCCATATATTTT. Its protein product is CASSPHGTGYLPIYF.

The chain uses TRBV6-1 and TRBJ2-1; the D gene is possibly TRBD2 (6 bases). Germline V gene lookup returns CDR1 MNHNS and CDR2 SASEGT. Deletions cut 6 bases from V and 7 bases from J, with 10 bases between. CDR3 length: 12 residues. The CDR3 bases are TGTGCCAGCAGGACTAGGGGAAATGAGCAGTTCTTC. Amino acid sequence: CASRTRGNEQFF.

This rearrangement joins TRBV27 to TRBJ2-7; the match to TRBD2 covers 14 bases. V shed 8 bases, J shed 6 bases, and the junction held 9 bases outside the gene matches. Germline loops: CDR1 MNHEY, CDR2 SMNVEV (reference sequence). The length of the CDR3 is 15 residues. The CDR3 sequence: CASPGLAGVRAEQYF. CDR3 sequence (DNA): TGTGCCAGCCCGGGACTAGCGGGAGTTCGGGCCGAGCAGTACTTC.